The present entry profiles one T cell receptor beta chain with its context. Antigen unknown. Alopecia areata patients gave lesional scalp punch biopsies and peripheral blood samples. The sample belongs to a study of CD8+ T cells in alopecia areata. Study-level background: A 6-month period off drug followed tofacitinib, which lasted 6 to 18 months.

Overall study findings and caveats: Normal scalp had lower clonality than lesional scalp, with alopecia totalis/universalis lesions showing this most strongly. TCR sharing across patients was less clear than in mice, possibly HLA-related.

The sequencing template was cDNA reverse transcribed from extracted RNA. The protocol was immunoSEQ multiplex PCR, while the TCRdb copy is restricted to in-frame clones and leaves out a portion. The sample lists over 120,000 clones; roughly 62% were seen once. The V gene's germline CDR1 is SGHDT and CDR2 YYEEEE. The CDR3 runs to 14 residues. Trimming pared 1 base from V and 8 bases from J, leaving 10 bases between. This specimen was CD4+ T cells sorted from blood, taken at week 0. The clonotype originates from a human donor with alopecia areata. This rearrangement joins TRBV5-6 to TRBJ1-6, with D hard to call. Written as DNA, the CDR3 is TGTGCCAGCAGCTTGAGGATAGTTGATTCACCCCTCCACTTT. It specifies CASSLRIVDSPLHF.